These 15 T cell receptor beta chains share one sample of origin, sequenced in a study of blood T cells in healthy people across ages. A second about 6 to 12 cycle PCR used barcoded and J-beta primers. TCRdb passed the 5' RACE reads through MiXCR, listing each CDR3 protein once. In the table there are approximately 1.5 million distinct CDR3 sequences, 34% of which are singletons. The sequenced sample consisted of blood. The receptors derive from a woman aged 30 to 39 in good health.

In DNA, the CDR3 is TGTGCCAGCAATCCGGGACTCTCCTCGGGGGAGCAGTACTTC. This codes for CASNPGLSSGEQYF. The chain links TRBV3-1 to TRBJ2-7; weak D call: TRBD2 (6 bases). CDR1 is LGHDT and CDR2 is YNNKEL in the germline V gene (reference sequence). V lost 7 bases, J lost 7 bases, and 20 bases lay in between. The CDR3 length is 14 residues.

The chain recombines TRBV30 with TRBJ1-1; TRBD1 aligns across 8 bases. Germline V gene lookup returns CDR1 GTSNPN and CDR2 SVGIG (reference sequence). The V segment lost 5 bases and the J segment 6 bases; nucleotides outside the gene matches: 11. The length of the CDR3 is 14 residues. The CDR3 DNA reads TGTGCCTGGCTTATCACAGGGGGTAGCTCTGAAGCTTTCTTT. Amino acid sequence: CAWLITGGSSEAFF.

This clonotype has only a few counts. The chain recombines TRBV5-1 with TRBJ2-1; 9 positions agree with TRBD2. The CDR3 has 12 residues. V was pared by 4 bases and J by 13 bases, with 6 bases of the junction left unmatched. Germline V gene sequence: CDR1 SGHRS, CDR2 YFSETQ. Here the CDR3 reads CASSGGGGLQFF. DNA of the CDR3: TGCGCCAGCAGCGGCGGGGGGGGGTTACAGTTCTTC.

CDR3 in amino acids: CRGGSGSVIQYF. The CDR3, as DNA: TGCAGGGGGGGGAGCGGGAGTGTCATTCAGTACTTC. The chain carries TRBV20-1 and TRBJ2-4; TRBD2 matches at 8 bases. The germline CDR1 and CDR2 sequences are DFQATT and SNEGSKA (reference sequence). The CDR3 is 12 amino acids.

CDR3 region: CATSRDVETEAFF. DNA for the CDR3: TGTGCCACCAGCAGAGACGTGGAAACTGAAGCTTTCTTT. The V gene is TRBV15, the J gene TRBJ1-1, with D hard to call. The germline gives CDR1 LNHNV, CDR2 YYDKDF (reference sequence). CDR3 length equals 13 residues. V was clipped by 0 bases and J by 5 bases, with 7 bases between them.

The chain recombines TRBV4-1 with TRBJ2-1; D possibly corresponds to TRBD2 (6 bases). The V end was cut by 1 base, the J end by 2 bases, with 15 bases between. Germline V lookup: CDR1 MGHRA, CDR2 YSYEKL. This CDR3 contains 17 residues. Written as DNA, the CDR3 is TGCGCCAGCAGCCAAGGTCGGGCGGGACCGACCTACAATGAGCAGTTCTTC. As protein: CASSQGRAGPTYNEQFF.

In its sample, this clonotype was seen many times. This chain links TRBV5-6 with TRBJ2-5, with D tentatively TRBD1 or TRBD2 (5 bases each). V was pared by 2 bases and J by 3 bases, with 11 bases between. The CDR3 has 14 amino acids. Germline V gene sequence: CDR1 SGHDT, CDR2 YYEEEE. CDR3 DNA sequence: TGTGCCAGCAGCTTCCGGGACGGAAAAGAGACCCAGTACTTC. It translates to CASSFRDGKETQYF.

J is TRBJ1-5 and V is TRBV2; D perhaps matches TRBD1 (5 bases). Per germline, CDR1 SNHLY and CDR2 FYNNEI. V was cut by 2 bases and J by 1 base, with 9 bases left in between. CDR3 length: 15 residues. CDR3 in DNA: TGTGCCAGCAGTGAAAGGTCAGGGAGCAATCAGCCCCAGCATTTT. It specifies CASSERSGSNQPQHF.

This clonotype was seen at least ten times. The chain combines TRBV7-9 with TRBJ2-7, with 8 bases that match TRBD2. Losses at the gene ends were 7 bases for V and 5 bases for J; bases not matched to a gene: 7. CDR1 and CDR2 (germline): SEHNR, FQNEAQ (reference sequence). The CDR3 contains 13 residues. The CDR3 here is CASTTGGLHEQYF. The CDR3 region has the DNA TGTGCCAGCACGACGGGGGGGCTCCACGAGCAGTACTTC.

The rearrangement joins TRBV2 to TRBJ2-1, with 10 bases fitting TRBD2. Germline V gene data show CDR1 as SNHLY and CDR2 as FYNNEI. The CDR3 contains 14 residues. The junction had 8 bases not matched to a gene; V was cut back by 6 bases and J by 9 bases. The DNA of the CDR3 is TGTGCCAGCAGATTAGCGGGGGGCGATAGTGAGCAGTTCTTC. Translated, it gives CASRLAGGDSEQFF.

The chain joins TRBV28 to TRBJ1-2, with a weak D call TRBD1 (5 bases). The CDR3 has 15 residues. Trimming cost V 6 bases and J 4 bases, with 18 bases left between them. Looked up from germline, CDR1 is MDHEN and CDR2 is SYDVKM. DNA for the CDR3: TGTGCCAGCAGCCCTTCTGCAGGGCGTATCTATGGCTACACCTTC. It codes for CASSPSAGRIYGYTF.

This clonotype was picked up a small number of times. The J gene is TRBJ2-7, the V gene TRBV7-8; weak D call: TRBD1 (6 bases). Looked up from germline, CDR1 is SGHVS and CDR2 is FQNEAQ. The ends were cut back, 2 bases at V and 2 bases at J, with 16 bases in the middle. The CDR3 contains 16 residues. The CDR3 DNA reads TGTGCCAGCAGCTTATTGGTGAAAGGGGGACCCTACGAGCAGTACTTC. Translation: CASSLLVKGGPYEQYF.

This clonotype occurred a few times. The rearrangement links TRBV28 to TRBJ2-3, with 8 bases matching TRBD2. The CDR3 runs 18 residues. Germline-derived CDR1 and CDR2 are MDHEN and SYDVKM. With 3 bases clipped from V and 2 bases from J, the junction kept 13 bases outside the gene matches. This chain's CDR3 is CASSLLAERENPTDTQYF. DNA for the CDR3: TGTGCCAGCAGTTTGTTAGCGGAGCGGGAGAACCCCACAGATACGCAGTATTTT.

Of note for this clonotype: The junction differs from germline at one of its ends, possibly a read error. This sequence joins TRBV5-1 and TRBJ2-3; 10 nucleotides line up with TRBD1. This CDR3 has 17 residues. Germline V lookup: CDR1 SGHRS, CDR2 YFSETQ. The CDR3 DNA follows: TGCGCCAGCAGCCCCTCGTGGAGAGACAGGGGGCCAGATACGCGGTATTTT. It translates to CASSPSWRDRGPDTRYF.

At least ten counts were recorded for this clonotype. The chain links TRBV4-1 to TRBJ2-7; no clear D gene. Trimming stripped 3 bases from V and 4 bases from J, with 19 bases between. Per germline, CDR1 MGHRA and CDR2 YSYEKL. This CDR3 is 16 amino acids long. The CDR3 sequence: CASSQSISLPGYEQYF. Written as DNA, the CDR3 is TGCGCCAGCAGCCAGTCTATTAGTCTGCCTGGATACGAGCAGTACTTC.